Following are 20 T cell receptor beta chains from one sample sequenced in a study of spatial heterogeneity in lung cancer. Specified time point: blood at routine non-recurrence follow-up after resection. TCRdb independently ran MiXCR on the 5' RACE reads; one entry per CDR3 protein. Of about 94,000 distinct CDR3 sequences listed, approximately 19% were seen once; the top ten hold 20% to 25%. The sequences come from PBMCs, collected at follow-up. These receptors all stem from a male donor with early-stage non-small cell lung cancer.

The CDR3 is CASSWTGTRKNTEAFF. The CDR3 DNA is TGTGCCAGCAGTTGGACCGGGACACGAAAGAACACTGAAGCTTTCTTT. The chain is built from TRBV27 and TRBJ1-1, with D tentatively TRBD1 (6 bases). V was cut by 4 bases and J by 1 base, with 16 bases left in between. Germline V gives CDR1 MNHEY, CDR2 SMNVEV (reference sequence). CDR3 length: 16 residues.

This chain joins TRBV19 and TRBJ2-2; unclear D gene. Germline V gene lookup returns CDR1 LNHDA and CDR2 SQIVND (reference sequence). The germline V and J ends were trimmed by 6 bases and 2 bases, with 10 bases remaining between them. CDR3 size: 14 residues. Here the CDR3 reads CASRRDINTGELFF. CDR3 bases: TGTGCCAGTAGAAGGGATATCAACACCGGGGAGCTGTTTTTT.

This clonotype was seen a handful of times. The V call is TRBV6-5, the J call TRBJ2-6; D is tentatively TRBD1 or TRBD2 (5 bases each). V lost 0 bases and J lost 0, with 9 bases in between. This CDR3 has 17 amino acids. CDR1 and CDR2 from the germline V gene are MNHEY and SVGAGI. CDR3 bases: TGTGCCAGCAGTTACTCTGGGGGAACCTCTGGGGCCAACGTCCTGACTTTC. Translating it yields CASSYSGGTSGANVLTF.

This clonotype has more than one count but fewer than ten. The rearrangement joins TRBV6-5 to TRBJ2-5; a possible D gene is TRBD2 (5 bases). The germline CDR1 and CDR2 sequences are MNHEY and SVGAGI. CDR3 length: 15 amino acids. Trimming removed 2 bases at V and 4 bases at J, with 14 bases between. CDR3 protein: CASSYGRGIRETQYF. In nucleotides, the CDR3 is TGTGCCAGCAGTTACGGTCGGGGTATACGAGAGACCCAGTACTTC.

The V gene is TRBV7-6, the J gene TRBJ2-5; D not certain. From germline, CDR1 is SGHVS and CDR2 FNYEAQ. V lost 1 base and J lost 7, with 4 bases in between. The CDR3 sequence is 11 residues long. The CDR3 sequence is CASSLDRTQYF. CDR3 coding DNA: TGTGCCAGCAGCTTAGATCGGACCCAGTACTTC.

The chain has TRBV6-5 and TRBJ2-1, with 7 bases that match TRBD2. The CDR3 spans 14 residues. J lost 7 bases, V lost 0 bases, and 3 bases had no gene match. Germline-derived CDR1 and CDR2 are MNHEY and SVGAGI. CDR3 in DNA: TGTGCCAGCAGTTACTCTCTGGGGGGGAATGAGCAGTTCTTC. Protein: CASSYSLGGNEQFF.

This clonotype was counted a few times. The chain links TRBV27 to TRBJ1-2, with 7 nucleotides matching TRBD1. CDR1 MNHEY and CDR2 SMNVEV come from the germline V gene (reference sequence). The V and J ends lost 4 bases and 2 bases, in that order; junction bases with no gene match: 7. This CDR3 spans 15 amino acids. The CDR3 DNA is TGTGCCAGCAGTTCAAGGACAGGATTGAACTATGGCTACACCTTC. Its protein is CASSSRTGLNYGYTF.

This clonotype was seen a few times. This chain connects TRBV5-8 to TRBJ2-5; D is perhaps TRBD1 or TRBD2 (5 bases each). V was shortened by 0 bases and J by 2 bases, with 11 bases between the two germline ends. Germline CDR1 reads SGHTS; CDR2 reads YDEGEE. CDR3 length: 15 residues. In nucleotides, the CDR3 is TGTGCCAGCAGCTTGGCCCACGAGGGGCAAGAGACCCAGTACTTC. It translates to CASSLAHEGQETQYF.

The V gene is TRBV15, the J gene TRBJ1-3; TRBD1 might be the D (5 bases). Trimming took 3 bases from V and 3 from J, leaving 6 bases between them. The CDR3 has 13 amino acids. Germline values: CDR1 LNHNV, CDR2 YYDKDF (reference sequence). CDR3 in amino acids: CATSSTGGNTIYF. The CDR3 DNA reads as TGTGCCACCAGCAGTACAGGTGGAAACACCATATATTTT.

The sample holds a few counts of this clonotype. The chain combines TRBV3-1 with TRBJ1-3; D not resolved. There are 14 residues in the CDR3. The V end lost 0 bases, the J end lost 7 bases, and 10 bases lay between the germline ends. Germline V gene data show CDR1 as LGHDT and CDR2 as YNNKEL (reference sequence). DNA for the CDR3: TGTGCCAGCAGCCAAGAGGGAACGACCAACACCATATATTTT. This encodes CASSQEGTTNTIYF.

This clonotype has only a few counts. This chain joins TRBV9 and TRBJ1-1; weak D call: TRBD1 (5 bases). Trimming left V 4 bases short and J 0 bases short, with 10 bases between. The CDR3 sequence is 14 residues long. Germline CDR1 SGDLS, CDR2 YYNGEE. In DNA form, the CDR3 reads TGTGCCAGCAGCAGGAGGGACTTGAACACTGAAGCTTTCTTT. Amino acid sequence: CASSRRDLNTEAFF.

On this clonotype: The junction and the germline gene differ at one end; a read error may be behind it. J is TRBJ1-6 and V is TRBV29-1; D is possibly TRBD1 (6 bases). Per germline, CDR1 SQVTM and CDR2 ANQGSEA. CDR3 size: 13 residues. The CDR3 region is CSVARDTNSPLRF. CDR3 sequence (DNA): TGCAGTGTTGCAAGGGACACCAATTCACCCCTCCGCTTT.

The CDR3 protein is CASSLRGPREELFF. The CDR3 DNA is TGTGCCAGCAGTTTAAGGGGACCTCGGGAGGAGCTGTTTTTT. V gene TRBV12-3 or TRBV12-4 combines with J gene TRBJ2-2; tentatively, D is TRBD1 or TRBD2 (5 bases each). V was cut by 2 bases and J by 10 bases, with 14 bases left in between. The CDR3 totals 14 residues.

The J gene is TRBJ2-3, the V gene TRBV27, with a weak D call TRBD2 (6 bases). V was trimmed by 8 bases and J by 2 bases, leaving 11 bases between them. The germline V gene encodes CDR1 MNHEY and CDR2 SMNVEV (reference sequence). CDR3 size: 13 residues. CDR3 DNA sequence: TGTGCCAGCCGGAGGGGTATCACAGATACGCAGTATTTT. This gives the protein CASRRGITDTQYF.

This clonotype came up many times. The chain carries TRBV20-1 and TRBJ2-5, with D hard to call. The ends were cut back, 5 bases at V and 2 bases at J, with 3 bases in the middle. The CDR3 sequence is 10 residues long. Germline lookup yields CDR1 DFQATT and CDR2 SNEGSKA (reference sequence). The CDR3: CSAAQETQYF. The CDR3 bases are TGCAGTGCTGCACAAGAGACCCAGTACTTC.

In its sample, this clonotype was seen a few times. The chain recombines TRBV4-3 with TRBJ2-2, with 12 bases identical to TRBD2. The CDR3 loop spans 17 amino acids. Trimming cost V 4 bases and J 0 bases; bases outside gene matches: 3. Germline lookup yields CDR1 LGHNA and CDR2 YSLEER. The CDR3 protein is CASSPLAGGANTGELFF. The CDR3 DNA follows: TGCGCCAGCAGCCCACTAGCGGGGGGAGCGAACACCGGGGAGCTGTTTTTT.

V gene TRBV7-3 combines with J gene TRBJ2-1; D is undetermined. The CDR3 spans 13 residues. In germline, CDR1 is SGHTA, CDR2 FQGTGA. The V gene lost 5 bases and the J gene lost 0 bases, with 5 bases spanning the gap. Written as DNA, the CDR3 is TGTGCCAGCAGCCAAAGCTCCTACAATGAGCAGTTCTTC. Protein product: CASSQSSYNEQFF.

A few counts support this clonotype. The chain uses TRBV18 and TRBJ2-1; D possibly matches TRBD1 or TRBD2 (5 bases each). Germline CDR1 KGHSH, CDR2 LQKENI. The CDR3 totals 14 residues. Trimming removed 3 bases at V and 5 bases at J, with 11 bases between. The CDR3 DNA reads as TGTGCCAGCTCACCGAGACAGACTAACAATGAGCAGTTCTTC. Amino acids: CASSPRQTNNEQFF.

This clonotype was detected a few times. The rearrangement links TRBV24-1 to TRBJ2-3, with 14 bases that match TRBD2. Trimming at V came to 3 bases and at J to 4 bases, leaving 5 bases not matched to a gene. CDR1 KGHDR and CDR2 SFDVKD come from the germline V gene. The CDR3 has 17 residues. CDR3 region: CATSDPGTSGGSDTQYF. Written as DNA, the CDR3 is TGTGCCACCAGTGATCCCGGGACTAGCGGGGGTTCAGATACGCAGTATTTT.

This chain joins TRBV3-1 and TRBJ2-5; D is unresolved. Germline values: CDR1 LGHDT, CDR2 YNNKEL (reference sequence). The V and J ends lost 4 bases and 3 bases respectively, with 9 bases between them. This CDR3 spans 13 amino acids. The CDR3 protein is CASSLAAEETQYF. CDR3 nucleotides: TGTGCCAGCAGCCTCGCGGCGGAAGAGACCCAGTACTTC.